This TCR beta chain was documented in a study of blood T cell repertoires in COVID-19. Study overall: Acute-phase and convalescent COVID-19 samples originated in the United States, Italy and Spain. From T cells, B-cell-depleted T cells, or PBMCs came the material, which was cDNA or gDNA.

Profiled with immunoSEQ multiplex PCR; TCRdb holds only in-frame clones, not every one. In the table there are roughly 400,000 clones, 70% to 90% of which are singletons. Membership in each cohort depended on participant-reported clinical history. The study recruited exposed participants who had met a COVID-19 case within 2 weeks before entry. This CDR3 region has 13 residues. Trimming removed 2 bases from V and 5 bases from J; junction bases left unmatched: 2. CDR1 SGHAT and CDR2 FQNNGV come from the germline V gene. The chain carries TRBV11-2 and TRBJ2-7, with TRBD2 matching 8 bases. The sample taken for sequencing was PBMCs or T cells enriched from blood (not recorded which). The source of this sequence is a woman aged 18-30 years who had been exposed to COVID-19. CDR3 sequence (DNA): TGTGCCAGCAGCTTAACGGGAGGGGACGAGCAGTACTTC. Translating it yields CASSLTGGDEQYF. The whole variable domain, remainder taken from reference TRBV11-2 and TRBJ2-7, is EAGVAQSPRYKIIEKRQSVAFWCNPISGHATLYWYQQILGQGPKLLIQFQNNGVVDDSQLPKDRFSAERLKGVDSTLKIQPAKLEDSAVYLCASSLTGGDEQYFGPGTRLTVT.